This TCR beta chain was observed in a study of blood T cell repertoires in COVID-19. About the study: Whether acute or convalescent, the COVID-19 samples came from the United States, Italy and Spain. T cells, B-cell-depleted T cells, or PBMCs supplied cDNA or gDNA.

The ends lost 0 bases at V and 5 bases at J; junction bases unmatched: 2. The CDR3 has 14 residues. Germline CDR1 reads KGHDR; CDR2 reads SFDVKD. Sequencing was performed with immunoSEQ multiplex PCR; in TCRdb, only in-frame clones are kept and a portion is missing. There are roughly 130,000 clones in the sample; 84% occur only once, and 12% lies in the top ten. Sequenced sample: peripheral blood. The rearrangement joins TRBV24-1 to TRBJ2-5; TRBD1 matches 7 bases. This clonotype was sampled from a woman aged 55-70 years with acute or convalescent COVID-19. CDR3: CATSDLGTVETQYF. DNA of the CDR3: TGTGCCACCAGTGATTTGGGGACAGTCGAGACCCAGTACTTC.